This TCR beta chain came from a study of OX40 agonist ivuxolimab in advanced cancers. About the research overall: People in dose escalation had one of these cancers: hepatocellular carcinoma, melanoma, renal cell or head and neck cancer.

General study findings and limits: Expanded clones were, on average, more numerous in CD8+ T cells than in CD4+. Antigen specificity remained undetermined for the expanded peripheral T cells.

Sampled blood was obtained at baseline, cycle 4 day 1, and cycle 7 day 1. Repertoires were generated with immunoSEQ multiplex PCR, while TCRdb's copy carries only in-frame clones and drops some. Of some 89,000 clones in the sample, about 86% were seen once. Trimming removed 4 bases at V and 5 bases at J, with 17 bases between. This CDR3 region has 15 residues. As to this clone: Its antigen is unknown.

The chain uses TRBV23-1 and TRBJ2-5; unclear D gene. Being an ORF, TRBV23-1 has a function that is uncertain. This TCR was sampled from an adult with an advanced solid tumor such as melanoma, head and neck, liver or kidney cancer. The sequencing here drew on CD4+ or CD8+ T cells sorted from blood, taken in a trial of the OX40 agonist ivuxolimab. CDR3 amino acids: CASSRQGRPGETQYF. Written as DNA, the CDR3 is TGCGCCAGCAGTCGCCAAGGACGGCCGGGTGAGACCCAGTACTTC.